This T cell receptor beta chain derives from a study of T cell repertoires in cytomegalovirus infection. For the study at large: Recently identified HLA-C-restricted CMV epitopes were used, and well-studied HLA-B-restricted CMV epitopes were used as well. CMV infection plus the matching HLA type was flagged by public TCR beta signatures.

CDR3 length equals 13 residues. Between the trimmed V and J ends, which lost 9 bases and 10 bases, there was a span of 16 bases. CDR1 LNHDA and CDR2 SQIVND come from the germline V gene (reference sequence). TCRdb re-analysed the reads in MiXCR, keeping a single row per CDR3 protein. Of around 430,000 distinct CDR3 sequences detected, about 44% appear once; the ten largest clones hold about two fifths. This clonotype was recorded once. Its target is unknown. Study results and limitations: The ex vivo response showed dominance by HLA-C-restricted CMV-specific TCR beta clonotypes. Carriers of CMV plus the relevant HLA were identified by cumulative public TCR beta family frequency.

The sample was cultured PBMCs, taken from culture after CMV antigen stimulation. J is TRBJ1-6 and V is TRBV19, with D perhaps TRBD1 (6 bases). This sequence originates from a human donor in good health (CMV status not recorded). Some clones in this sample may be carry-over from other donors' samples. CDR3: CASGRQEESPLHF. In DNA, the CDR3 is TGTGCCAGCGGCAGACAGGAGGAATCACCCCTCCACTTT. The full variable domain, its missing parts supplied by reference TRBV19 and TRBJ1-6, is DGGITQSPKYLFRKEGQNVTLSCEQNLNHDAMYWYRQDPGQGLRLIYYSQIVNDFQKGDIAEGYSVSREKKESFPLTVTSAQKNPTAFYLCASGRQEESPLHFGNGTRLTVT.